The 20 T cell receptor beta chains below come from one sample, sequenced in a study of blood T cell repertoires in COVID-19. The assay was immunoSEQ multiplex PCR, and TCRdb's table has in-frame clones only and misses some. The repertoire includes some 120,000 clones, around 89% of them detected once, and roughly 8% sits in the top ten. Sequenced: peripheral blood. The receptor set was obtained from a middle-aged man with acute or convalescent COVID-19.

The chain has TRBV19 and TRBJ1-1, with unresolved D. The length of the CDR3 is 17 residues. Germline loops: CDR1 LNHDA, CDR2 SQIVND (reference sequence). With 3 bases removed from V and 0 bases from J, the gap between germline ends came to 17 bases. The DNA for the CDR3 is TGTGCCAGTAGTATTAGCCTTTTGGAGGGAATGAACACTGAAGCTTTCTTT. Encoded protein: CASSISLLEGMNTEAFF.

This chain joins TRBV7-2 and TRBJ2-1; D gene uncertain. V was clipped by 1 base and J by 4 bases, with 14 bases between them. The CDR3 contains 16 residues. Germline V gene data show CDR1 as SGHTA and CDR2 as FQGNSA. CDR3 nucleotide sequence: TGTGCCAGCAGCTTAGACTCGGCAGGCCTATACAATGAGCAGTTCTTC. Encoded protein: CASSLDSAGLYNEQFF.

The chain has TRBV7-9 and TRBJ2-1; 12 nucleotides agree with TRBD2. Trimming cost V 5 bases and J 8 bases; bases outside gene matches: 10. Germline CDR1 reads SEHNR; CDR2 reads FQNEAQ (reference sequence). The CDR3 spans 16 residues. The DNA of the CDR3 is TGTGCCAGCAGCCGTTATAAGACTAGCGGGAGCCATGAGCAGTTCTTC. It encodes CASSRYKTSGSHEQFF.

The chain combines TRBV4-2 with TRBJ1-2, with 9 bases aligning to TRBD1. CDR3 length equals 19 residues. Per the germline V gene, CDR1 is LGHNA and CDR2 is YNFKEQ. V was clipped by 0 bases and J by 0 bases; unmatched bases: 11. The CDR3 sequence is CASSQDLSGTGSSNYGYTF. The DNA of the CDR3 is TGTGCCAGCAGCCAAGATCTGTCTGGGACAGGGAGTTCTAACTATGGCTACACCTTC.

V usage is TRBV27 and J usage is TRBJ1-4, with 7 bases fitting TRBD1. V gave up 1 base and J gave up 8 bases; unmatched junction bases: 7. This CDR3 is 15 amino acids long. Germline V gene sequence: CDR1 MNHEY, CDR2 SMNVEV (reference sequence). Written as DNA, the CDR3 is TGTGCCAGCAGTTTATTGGGTGGGACAGCGGAAAAACTGTTTTTT. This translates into CASSLLGGTAEKLFF.

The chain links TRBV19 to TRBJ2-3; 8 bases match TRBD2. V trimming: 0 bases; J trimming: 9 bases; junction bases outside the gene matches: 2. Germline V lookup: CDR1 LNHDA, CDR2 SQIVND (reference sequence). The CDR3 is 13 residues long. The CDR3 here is CASSIDPGGTQYF. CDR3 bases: TGTGCCAGTAGTATAGATCCGGGGGGGACGCAGTATTTT.

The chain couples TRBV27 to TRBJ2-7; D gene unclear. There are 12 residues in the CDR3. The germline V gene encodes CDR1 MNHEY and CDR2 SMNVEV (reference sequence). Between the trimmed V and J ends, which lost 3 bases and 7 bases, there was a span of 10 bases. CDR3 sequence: CASSFSTGEQYF. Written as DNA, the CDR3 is TGTGCCAGCAGTTTCTCCACCGGGGAGCAGTACTTC.

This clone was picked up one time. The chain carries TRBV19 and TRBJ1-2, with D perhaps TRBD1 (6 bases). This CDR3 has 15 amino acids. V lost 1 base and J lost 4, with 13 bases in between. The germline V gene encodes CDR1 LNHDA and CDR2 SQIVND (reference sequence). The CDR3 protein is CASSIGMTGPYGYTF. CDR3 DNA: TGTGCCAGTAGTATAGGAATGACAGGTCCCTATGGCTACACCTTC. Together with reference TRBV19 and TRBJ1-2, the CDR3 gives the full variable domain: DGGITQSPKYLFRKEGQNVTLSCEQNLNHDAMYWYRQDPGQGLRLIYYSQIVNDFQKGDIAEGYSVSREKKESFPLTVTSAQKNPTAFYLCASSIGMTGPYGYTFGSGTRLTVV.

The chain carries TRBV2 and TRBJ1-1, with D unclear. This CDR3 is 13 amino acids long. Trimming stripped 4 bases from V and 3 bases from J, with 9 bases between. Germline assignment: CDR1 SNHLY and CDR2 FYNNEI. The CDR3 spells CASSGTDYTEAFF. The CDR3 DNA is TGTGCCAGCAGTGGGACGGACTACACTGAAGCTTTCTTT.

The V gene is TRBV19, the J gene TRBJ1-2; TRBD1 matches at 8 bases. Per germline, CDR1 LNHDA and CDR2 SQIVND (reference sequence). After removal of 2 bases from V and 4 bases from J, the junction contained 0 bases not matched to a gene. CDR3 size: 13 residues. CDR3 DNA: TGTGCCAGTAGTATAACAGGGGGCTATGGCTACACCTTC. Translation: CASSITGGYGYTF.

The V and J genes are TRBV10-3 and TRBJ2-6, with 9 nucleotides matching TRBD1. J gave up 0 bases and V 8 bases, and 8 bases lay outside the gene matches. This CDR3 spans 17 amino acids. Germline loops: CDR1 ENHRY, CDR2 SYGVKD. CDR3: CAISGGTGISGANVLTF. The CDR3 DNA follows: TGTGCCATCTCTGGCGGGACAGGGATCTCTGGGGCCAACGTCCTGACTTTC.

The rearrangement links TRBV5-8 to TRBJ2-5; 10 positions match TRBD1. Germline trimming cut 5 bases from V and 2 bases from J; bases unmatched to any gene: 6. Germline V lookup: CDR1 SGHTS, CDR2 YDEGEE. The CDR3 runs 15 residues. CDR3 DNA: TGTGCCAGCAGTAAGAAGGACAGGGGGCAAGAGACCCAGTACTTC. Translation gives CASSKKDRGQETQYF.

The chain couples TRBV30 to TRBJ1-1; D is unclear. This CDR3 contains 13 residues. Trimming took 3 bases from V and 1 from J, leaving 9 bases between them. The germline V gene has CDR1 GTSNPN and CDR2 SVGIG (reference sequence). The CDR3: CAWSPSGNTEAFF. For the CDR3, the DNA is TGTGCCTGGAGCCCGTCAGGGAACACTGAAGCTTTCTTT.

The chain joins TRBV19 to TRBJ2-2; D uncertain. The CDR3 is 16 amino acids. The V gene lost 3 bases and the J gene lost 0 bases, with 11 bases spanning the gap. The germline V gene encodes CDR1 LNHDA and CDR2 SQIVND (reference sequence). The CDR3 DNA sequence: TGTGCCAGTAGTATGATGGGCTCCGCGAACACCGGGGAGCTGTTTTTT. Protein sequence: CASSMMGSANTGELFF.

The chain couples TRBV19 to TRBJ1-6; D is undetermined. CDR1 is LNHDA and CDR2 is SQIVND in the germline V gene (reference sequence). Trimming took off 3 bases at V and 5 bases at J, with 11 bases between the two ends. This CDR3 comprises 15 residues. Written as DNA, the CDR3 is TGTGCCAGTAGTATGTCAGAGAGGCATAATTCACCCCTCCACTTT. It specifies CASSMSERHNSPLHF.

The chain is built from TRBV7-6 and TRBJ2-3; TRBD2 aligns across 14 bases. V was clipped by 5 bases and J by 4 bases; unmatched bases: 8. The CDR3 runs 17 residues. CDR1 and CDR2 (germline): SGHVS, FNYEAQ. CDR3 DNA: TGTGCCAGCAGCAAAGCTGGGACTAGCGGGAGTGCAGATACGCAGTATTTT. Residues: CASSKAGTSGSADTQYF. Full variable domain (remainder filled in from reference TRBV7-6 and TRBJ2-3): GAGVSQSPRYKVTKRGQDVALRCDPISGHVSLYWYRQALGQGPEFLTYFNYEAQQDKSGLPNDRFSAERPEGSISTLTIQRTEQRDSAMYRCASSKAGTSGSADTQYFGPGTRLTVL.

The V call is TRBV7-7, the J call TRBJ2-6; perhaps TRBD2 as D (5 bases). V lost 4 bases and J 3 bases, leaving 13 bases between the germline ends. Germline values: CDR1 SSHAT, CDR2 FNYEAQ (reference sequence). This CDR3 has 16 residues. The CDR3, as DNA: TGTGCCAGCAGCTCAAACCCGGGGTTTGGGGCCAACGTCCTGACTTTC. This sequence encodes CASSSNPGFGANVLTF.

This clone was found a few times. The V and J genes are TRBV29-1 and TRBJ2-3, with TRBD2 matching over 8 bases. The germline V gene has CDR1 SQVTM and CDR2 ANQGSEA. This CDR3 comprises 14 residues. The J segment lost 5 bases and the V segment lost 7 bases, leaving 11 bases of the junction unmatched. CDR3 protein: CSAPPAGVRDTQYF. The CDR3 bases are TGCAGCGCTCCGCCAGCGGGAGTGAGAGATACGCAGTATTTT.

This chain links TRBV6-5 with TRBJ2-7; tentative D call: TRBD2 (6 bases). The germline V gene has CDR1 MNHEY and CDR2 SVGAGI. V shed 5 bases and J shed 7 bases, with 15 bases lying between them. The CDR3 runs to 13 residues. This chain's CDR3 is CASSRGSAGEQYF. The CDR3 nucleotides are TGTGCCAGCAGTCGTGGGTCGGCGGGGGAGCAGTACTTC.

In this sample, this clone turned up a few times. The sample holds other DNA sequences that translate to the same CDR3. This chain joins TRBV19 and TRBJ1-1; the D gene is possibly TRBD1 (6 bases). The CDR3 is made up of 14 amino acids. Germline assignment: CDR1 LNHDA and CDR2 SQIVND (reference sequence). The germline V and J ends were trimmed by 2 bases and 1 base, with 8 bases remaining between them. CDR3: CASSISRGNTEAFF. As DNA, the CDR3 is TGTGCCAGTAGTATAAGCAGGGGGAACACTGAAGCTTTCTTT. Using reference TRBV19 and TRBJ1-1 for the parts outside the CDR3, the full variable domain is DGGITQSPKYLFRKEGQNVTLSCEQNLNHDAMYWYRQDPGQGLRLIYYSQIVNDFQKGDIAEGYSVSREKKESFPLTVTSAQKNPTAFYLCASSISRGNTEAFFGQGTRLTVV.